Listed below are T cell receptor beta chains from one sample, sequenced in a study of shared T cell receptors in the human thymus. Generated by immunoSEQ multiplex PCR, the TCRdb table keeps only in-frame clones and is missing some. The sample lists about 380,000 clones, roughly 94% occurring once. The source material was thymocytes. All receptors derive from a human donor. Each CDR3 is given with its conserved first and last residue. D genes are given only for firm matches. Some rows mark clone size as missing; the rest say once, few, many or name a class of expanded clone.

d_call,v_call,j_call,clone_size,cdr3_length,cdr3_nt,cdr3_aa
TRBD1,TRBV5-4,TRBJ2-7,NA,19,TGTGCCAGCAGCTTCTCAGGACAGGCTGTTCCTTTGGTCCCTAGCGAGCAGTACTTC,CASSFSGQAVPLVPSEQYF
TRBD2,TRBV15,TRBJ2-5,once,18,TGTGCCACCAGCAGAGGGGCTCGGCTAGCGGGAGGGCAAGAGACCCAGTACTTC,CATSRGARLAGGQETQYF
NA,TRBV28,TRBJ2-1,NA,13,TGTGCCAGCAGTCCGAACGGGGGCGGTGAGCAGTTCTTC,CASSPNGGGEQFF
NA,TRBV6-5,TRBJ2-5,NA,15,TGTGCCAGCAGTGGGGGGACGGCCCACGGGGAGACCCAGTACTTC,CASSGGTAHGETQYF
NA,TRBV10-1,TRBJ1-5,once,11,TGCGCCAGTCCAATTACTCAGCCCCAGCATTTT,CASPITQPQHF
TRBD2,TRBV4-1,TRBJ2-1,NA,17,TGCGCCAGCAGCCCTGGGACTAGCGGTCCTCCCTACAATGAGCAGTTCTTC,CASSPGTSGPPYNEQFF
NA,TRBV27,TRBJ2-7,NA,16,TGTGCCAGCAGTTTATTCCCCCCAGGGTGGGCGTGGGAGCAGTACTTC,CASSLFPPGWAWEQYF
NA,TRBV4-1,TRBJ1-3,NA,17,TGCGCCAGCAGCCAAGTGTCACCGGGGGCGACCGGAAACACCATATATTTT,CASSQVSPGATGNTIYF
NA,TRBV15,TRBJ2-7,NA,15,TGTGCCACCAGCAGAGATGGACAGCCAGGGGACGAGCAGTACTTC,CATSRDGQPGDEQYF
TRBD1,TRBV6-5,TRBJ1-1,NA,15,TGTGCCAGCAGTTACTCAGGGACAGTAAACACTGAAGCTTTCTTT,CASSYSGTVNTEAFF
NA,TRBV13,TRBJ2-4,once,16,TGTGCCAGCAGCCAGAGGGCCCAGAGGGCCAAAAACATTCAGTACTTC,CASSQRAQRAKNIQYF
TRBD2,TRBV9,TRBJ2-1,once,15,TGTGCCAGCAGCGACGGGACTAGCGGGAATGATGAGCAGTTCTTC,CASSDGTSGNDEQFF
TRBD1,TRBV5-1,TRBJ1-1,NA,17,TGCGCCAGCAGCTTGGAAGTCAGGGGGCCCGGGGACACTGAAGCTTTCTTT,CASSLEVRGPGDTEAFF
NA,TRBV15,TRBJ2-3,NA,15,TGTGCCACCACTCCGGGACTCCAGGGCACAGATACGCAGTATTTT,CATTPGLQGTDTQYF
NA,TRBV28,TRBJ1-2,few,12,TGTGCCAGCAGTCCCCCGAACGTTAACTACACCTTC,CASSPPNVNYTF
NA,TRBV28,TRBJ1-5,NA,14,TGTGCCAGCAGTTTTTGCAGGTTCAATCAGCCCCAGCATTTT,CASSFCRFNQPQHF